One and the same sample provided the 27 T cell receptor beta chains below, sequenced in a study of T cell changes during pregnancy in multiple sclerosis. The protocol was immunoSEQ multiplex PCR, while the TCRdb copy is restricted to in-frame clones and leaves out a portion. Of approximately 61,000 clones in the sample, 88% were seen once. Specimen: peripheral blood, collected in the first trimester of pregnancy. These receptors all come from a female donor with multiple sclerosis, enrolled in a pregnancy study.

This clone was detected only a few times. V gene TRBV7-2 combines with J gene TRBJ2-2; TRBD2 might be the D (5 bases). The CDR3 covers 15 residues. Trimming cost V 2 bases and J 5 bases, with 12 bases left between them. Germline loops: CDR1 SGHTA, CDR2 FQGNSA. DNA of the CDR3: TGTGCCAGCAGCTTATCGCTGGAGGAAACCGGGGAGCTGTTTTTT. Amino acid sequence: CASSLSLEETGELFF.

This clone has more than one count but fewer than ten. The rearrangement uses TRBV4-1 and TRBJ2-1; TRBD2 is a possible D gene (5 bases). Trimming cost V 5 bases and J 7 bases, with 9 bases left between them. The CDR3 runs to 12 residues. CDR1 and CDR2 from the germline V gene are MGHRA and YSYEKL. CDR3 DNA sequence: TGCGCCAGCAGCGGGAGCACGAATGAGCAGTTCTTC. Amino acids: CASSGSTNEQFF.

The J gene is TRBJ2-7, the V gene TRBV7-8, with 8 bases aligning to TRBD2. V was clipped by 5 bases and J by 1 base; unmatched bases: 4. The CDR3 has 14 amino acids. Germline CDR1 and CDR2: SGHVS and FQNEAQ. The CDR3 loop reads CASSGLAGSYEQYF. The CDR3 nucleotides are TGTGCCAGCAGCGGATTAGCGGGGTCCTACGAGCAGTACTTC.

This chain uses TRBV4-3 with TRBJ2-1, with TRBD2 identical over 9 bases. V gave up 2 bases and J gave up 3 bases; unmatched junction bases: 5. CDR1 and CDR2 (germline): LGHNA, YSLEER. The length of the CDR3 is 16 residues. CDR3 sequence (DNA): TGCGCCAGCAGCCAACTGGGTAGCGGGAGCTACAATGAGCAGTTCTTC. It yields the protein CASSQLGSGSYNEQFF.

The J gene is TRBJ2-3, the V gene TRBV2; 10 nucleotides line up with TRBD2. V lost 8 bases to trimming and J lost 2 bases; unmatched junction nucleotides: 4. The CDR3 contains 14 residues. Germline lookup yields CDR1 SNHLY and CDR2 FYNNEI. CDR3 loop: CASALAGVTDTQYF. For the CDR3, the DNA is TGTGCCAGCGCCCTAGCGGGAGTCACAGATACGCAGTATTTT.

The chain links TRBV30 to TRBJ1-3; D ambiguous. This CDR3 contains 12 residues. Trimming removed 1 base at V and 6 bases at J, with 7 bases between. Germline assignment: CDR1 GTSNPN and CDR2 SVGIG (reference sequence). This chain's CDR3 is CAWSGAKNTIYF. In nucleotides, the CDR3 is TGTGCCTGGAGTGGAGCTAAAAACACCATATATTTT.

The chain is built from TRBV2 and TRBJ1-1, with 8 bases lining up with TRBD1. The CDR3 totals 14 residues. V lost 3 bases, J lost 1 base, and 1 base stayed unmatched. The germline V gene has CDR1 SNHLY and CDR2 FYNNEI. The CDR3 here is CASSEDRANTEAFF. The CDR3 DNA sequence: TGTGCCAGCAGTGAGGACAGGGCGAACACTGAAGCTTTCTTT.

This clone turned up a few times. The V call is TRBV5-4, the J call TRBJ2-7; 14 nucleotides line up with TRBD2. The length of the CDR3 is 15 residues. V gave up 4 bases and J gave up 7 bases; unmatched junction bases: 7. Germline CDR1 SGHNT, CDR2 YYREEE (reference sequence). The CDR3 protein is CASSVGLAGVGEQYF. The DNA for the CDR3 is TGTGCCAGCAGCGTGGGACTAGCGGGAGTTGGGGAGCAGTACTTC.

The CDR3: CASSLLAGSNQPQHF. CDR3 coding DNA: TGTGCCAGCAGTTTATTAGCGGGTAGCAATCAGCCCCAGCATTTT. This chain uses TRBV27 with TRBJ1-5; D unresolved. From germline, CDR1 is MNHEY and CDR2 SMNVEV (reference sequence). With 1 base removed from V and 0 bases from J, the gap between germline ends came to 7 bases. The CDR3 spans 15 residues.

DNA for the CDR3: TGCGCCAGCAGCTTTGTCCACAGGGGGGGGAACACTGAAGCTTTCTTT. Amino acid sequence: CASSFVHRGGNTEAFF. This chain connects TRBV5-1 to TRBJ1-1; 8 bases agree with TRBD1. There are 16 residues in the CDR3. Trimming at V came to 2 bases and at J to 1 base, leaving 7 bases not matched to a gene. CDR1 and CDR2 from the germline V gene are SGHRS and YFSETQ.

The genes are TRBV4-2 and TRBJ2-7; 12 bases fit TRBD2. CDR3 length: 19 amino acids. V gave up 6 bases and J gave up 1 base; unmatched junction bases: 16. The V gene's germline CDR1 is LGHNA and CDR2 YNFKEQ. DNA for the CDR3: TGTGCCAGCAGTCCGATCCGAAAGCGACTAGCGGGAGAATCCTACGAGCAGTACTTC. This codes for CASSPIRKRLAGESYEQYF.

J is TRBJ2-7 and V is TRBV7-9; D gene uncertain. The CDR3 sequence is 15 residues long. Germline assignment: CDR1 SEHNR and CDR2 FQNEAQ (reference sequence). V was shortened by 5 bases and J by 0 bases, with 14 bases between the two germline ends. The CDR3 sequence: CASSPLDGSSYEQYF. As DNA, the CDR3 is TGTGCCAGCAGCCCTCTAGACGGGTCCTCCTACGAGCAGTACTTC.

V gene TRBV19 combines with J gene TRBJ2-2; 14 bases map to TRBD2. This CDR3 has 17 amino acids. Germline CDR1 is LNHDA and CDR2 is SQIVND (reference sequence). V shed 6 bases and J 3 bases; nucleotides not matched to a gene: 6. Here the CDR3 DNA reads TGTGCCAGTAGGGGGACTAGCGGGAGCCGCGACACCGGGGAGCTGTTTTTT. Residues: CASRGTSGSRDTGELFF.

In its sample, this clone was seen once. The chain links TRBV4-1 to TRBJ2-2, with 8 bases lining up with TRBD1. This CDR3 is 15 amino acids long. The V segment lost 1 base and the J segment 6 bases; nucleotides outside the gene matches: 4. Germline V gives CDR1 MGHRA, CDR2 YSYEKL. The chain's CDR3 is CASSQAGQGSGELFF. CDR3 sequence (DNA): TGCGCCAGCAGCCAAGCCGGACAGGGTTCCGGGGAGCTGTTTTTT.

This clone was counted between two and nine times. For the CDR3, the DNA is TGTGCCAGCAGGGGCAGGGGTCTCTCTACAGATACGCAGTATTTT. Translated: CASRGRGLSTDTQYF. V usage is TRBV6-5 and J usage is TRBJ2-3; possibly TRBD1 for D (6 bases). Germline CDR1 and CDR2: MNHEY and SVGAGI. This CDR3 comprises 15 residues. V was trimmed by 6 bases and J by 3 bases, leaving 16 bases between them.

The rearrangement links TRBV5-6 to TRBJ2-7; the D gene is possibly TRBD1 (7 bases). Germline lookup yields CDR1 SGHDT and CDR2 YYEEEE. CDR3 length: 15 amino acids. V shed 0 bases and J shed 2 bases, with 12 bases lying between them. In DNA, the CDR3 is TGTGCCAGCAGCTTGGTCGCGGGACAGCCCTACGAGCAGTACTTC. Translation: CASSLVAGQPYEQYF.

The chain is built from TRBV4-2 and TRBJ2-7; 10 bases map to TRBD2. In germline, CDR1 is LGHNA, CDR2 YNFKEQ. This CDR3 is built from 16 residues. Trimming took 0 bases from V and 3 from J; bases not matched to a gene: 5. CDR3 coding DNA: TGTGCCAGCAGCCAAGAGGGCCCTAGCGGGAGCTACGAGCAGTACTTC. Translating gives CASSQEGPSGSYEQYF.

The J gene is TRBJ1-4, the V gene TRBV18; tentative D call: TRBD1 (5 bases). V gave up 6 bases and J gave up 2 bases, with 19 bases separating them. Germline V CDR1 and CDR2: KGHSH, LQKENI. The CDR3 is 17 residues long. CDR3 bases: TGTGCCAGCTCGCCTAACGATGGGGCAGGGACTAATGAAAAACTGTTTTTT. It yields the protein CASSPNDGAGTNEKLFF.

The chain recombines TRBV19 with TRBJ1-5; a possible D gene is TRBD1 (5 bases). CDR1 and CDR2 (germline): LNHDA, SQIVND (reference sequence). This CDR3 contains 15 residues. Deletions cut 3 bases from V and 5 bases from J, with 14 bases between. As DNA, the CDR3 is TGTGCCAGTAGTATGGAGACAGTTACCCATCAGCCCCAGCATTTT. This codes for CASSMETVTHQPQHF.

The chain joins TRBV9 to TRBJ1-2; no clear D gene. This CDR3 is 15 amino acids long. V lost 0 bases to trimming and J lost 4 bases, with 13 bases between them. Germline-derived CDR1 and CDR2 are SGDLS and YYNGEE. This chain's CDR3 is CASSVESEVSYGYTF. CDR3 DNA sequence: TGTGCCAGCAGCGTAGAGTCGGAGGTTAGCTATGGCTACACCTTC.

V is TRBV7-9 and J is TRBJ2-7; tentatively, D is TRBD1 (5 bases). Germline CDR1 and CDR2: SEHNR and FQNEAQ (reference sequence). This CDR3 region has 12 residues. V dropped 3 bases and J dropped 7 bases, with 10 bases sitting between them. DNA for the CDR3: TGTGCCAGCAGCTTTTCAGGGATGGAGCAGTACTTC. Its translation: CASSFSGMEQYF. The variable domain in full, with the rest retrieved from reference TRBV7-9 and TRBJ2-7, is DTGVSQNPRHKITKRGQNVTFRCDPISEHNRLYWYRQTLGQGPEFLTYFQNEAQLEKSRLLSDRFSAERPKGSFSTLEIQRTEQGDSAMYLCASSFSGMEQYFGPGTRLTVT.

The rearrangement uses TRBV21-1 and TRBJ2-5; the listed D gene, TRBD1, was not tested against the DNA. TRBV21-1 is a pseudogene segment. The CDR3 covers 19 residues. The CDR3 bases are TGTGCCAGCAGCAAGATGCCGGGACAGGGGAAAGGGGAGCAAGAGACCCAGTACTTC. As protein: CASSKMPGQGKGEQETQYF.

V gene TRBV6-1 combines with J gene TRBJ2-2; 9 bases match TRBD1. There are 14 residues in the CDR3. Per germline, CDR1 MNHNS and CDR2 SASEGT. The ends lost 6 bases at V and 6 bases at J; junction bases unmatched: 5. The CDR3: CASSTGGAAGELFF. CDR3 nucleotide sequence: TGTGCCAGCAGCACAGGGGGCGCGGCCGGGGAGCTGTTTTTT.

The chain carries TRBV5-6 and TRBJ2-5; no clear D. There are 13 residues in the CDR3. Germline V gives CDR1 SGHDT, CDR2 YYEEEE. Trimming stripped 0 bases from V and 4 bases from J, with 7 bases between. The CDR3 protein is CASSLDGRETQYF. The CDR3, as DNA: TGTGCCAGCAGCTTGGATGGCCGAGAGACCCAGTACTTC.

The rearrangement links TRBV18 to TRBJ2-5, with D possibly matching TRBD2 (6 bases). Germline V gives CDR1 KGHSH, CDR2 LQKENI. This CDR3 is built from 15 residues. V lost 3 bases and J lost 2, with 13 bases in between. The CDR3 here is CASSPGLLRQETQYF. CDR3 nucleotide sequence: TGTGCCAGCTCACCGGGACTTTTGAGACAAGAGACCCAGTACTTC.

The chain uses TRBV7-3 and TRBJ1-1; D is unresolved. The ends were cut back, 2 bases at V and 4 bases at J, with 8 bases in the middle. CDR3 size: 13 residues. In germline, CDR1 is SGHTA, CDR2 FQGTGA. The CDR3 spells CASSLGSGTEAFF. The CDR3 DNA sequence: TGTGCCAGCAGCTTAGGGTCGGGCACTGAAGCTTTCTTT.

The V call is TRBV7-9, the J call TRBJ2-6, with 8 bases matching TRBD1. CDR3 size: 18 residues. Losses at the gene ends were 1 base for V and 1 base for J; bases not matched to a gene: 6. Germline V CDR1 and CDR2: SEHNR, FQNEAQ (reference sequence). In DNA form, the CDR3 reads TGTGCCAGCAGCTTAGTAGCAGGGGGCGTTTCTGGGGCCAACGTCCTGACTTTC. Translated, it gives CASSLVAGGVSGANVLTF.